Below are 10 T cell receptor beta chains sequenced from a single sample in a study of tumor-infiltrating lymphocytes in primary liver carcinoma. For each extraction, RNA and DNA were obtained together from around 18-30 mg of unsorted bulk tissue. Using a constant-region primer together with ProtoScript II reverse transcriptase, TCR beta cDNA was made from 500 to 650 ng of total RNA. Libraries covering TCR beta were generated through three nested multiplex PCR rounds (using a slightly modified ARM-PCR). Rounds one and two of PCR, each of 10 cycles, were primed with TRBV1-TRBV30 forward primers and a C-beta reverse primer. In TCRdb, the multiplex PCR reads were re-called with MiXCR into one record per CDR3 protein. The data show about 20,000 distinct CDR3 sequences, around 77% seen once. The material sequenced was liver tumor tissue from sampling region 4. Subset specified: tumor region T4, right-lateral pole. The origin of the receptors is a woman in her 30s with primary liver carcinoma and hepatitis B virus infection.

Points on this clonotype: Since the CDR3 does not end with the conserved phenylalanine or tryptophan, this likely comes from a read error. The DNA is omitted, as the CDR3 cannot be located on it reliably, and the CDR3 follows TCRdb's listing. The chain has TRBV29-1 and TRBJ1-1; TRBD1, the D gene given by the table, was not confirmed from the DNA. Germline CDR1 reads SQVTM; CDR2 reads ANQGSEA. The length of the CDR3 is 12 amino acids, counting both ends. This CDR3 reads CSVETGSTEVFV.

As to this clonotype: A much larger clone lies one base from this, so it may be a read error. The chain links TRBV20-1 to TRBJ2-2; 10 bases are a match to TRBD2. CDR3 length: 14 residues. Germline assignment: CDR1 DFQATT and CDR2 SNEGSKA (reference sequence). V lost 7 bases to trimming and J lost 5 bases; unmatched junction nucleotides: 7. In nucleotides, the CDR3 is TGCAGTGTCCTTCCTAGCGGGAGTACCGGGGAGCTGTTTTTT. It codes for CSVLPSGSTGELFF.

Points on this clonotype: This likely comes from a read error, as the CDR3 has no conserved phenylalanine or tryptophan at its end. The V call is TRBV6-1, the J call TRBJ1-6; perhaps TRBD1 as D (5 bases). This CDR3 is built from 17 residues. Germline CDR1 reads MNHNS; CDR2 reads SASEGT. The CDR3 region has the DNA TGTGCCAGCAGTGAGGGTCGAGGGCCGGGGACCGATTCATCCCTCCACATT. Translation: CASSEGRGPGTDSSLHI.

A note on this clonotype: Since a much larger clone is just one base distant, this may be a read error. The chain employs TRBV15 and TRBJ2-1, with a tentative D call TRBD2 (5 bases). This CDR3 is built from 15 residues. CDR1 and CDR2 from the germline V gene are LNHNV and YYDKDF (reference sequence). CDR3 loop: CVTSDPSWSYNEQFF. The CDR3, as DNA: TGTGTCACCAGCGATCCTAGCTGGTCATACAATGAGCAGTTCTTC.

The rearrangement links TRBV4-2 to TRBJ1-4, with unresolved D. The CDR3 has 12 amino acids. Germline CDR1 reads LGHNA; CDR2 reads YNFKEQ. The CDR3 sequence is CDSTQDREKLFF. CDR3 in DNA: TGTGATAGCACCCAAGATAGGGAAAAACTGTTTTTT.

This clonotype has just a few counts. The V gene is TRBV20-1, the J gene TRBJ2-4; D gene unclear. In germline, CDR1 is DFQATT, CDR2 SNEGSKA (reference sequence). V was clipped by 0 bases and J by 1 base, with 7 bases between them. There are 14 residues in the CDR3. CDR3 nucleotide sequence: TGCAGTGCTAGAGAGACGTGGGCCAAAAACATTCAGTACTTC. Translated, it gives CSARETWAKNIQYF.

The chain employs TRBV5-5 and TRBJ1-2; no firm D call. The CDR3 is made up of 16 amino acids. Germline V CDR1 and CDR2: SGHKS, YYEKEE (reference sequence). Trimming shortened V by 0 bases and J by 4 bases, and 16 bases separated the two germline ends. The CDR3 region has the DNA TGTGCCAGCAGCTTGGAATATTTAGCGCAGCCCTATGGCTACACCTTC. Encoded protein: CASSLEYLAQPYGYTF. Full variable domain (outside the CDR3, taken from reference TRBV5-5 and TRBJ1-2): DAGVTQSPTHLIKTRGQQVTLRCSPISGHKSVSWYQQVLGQGPQFIFQYYEKEERGRGNFPDRFSARQFPNYSSELNVNALLLGDSALYLCASSLEYLAQPYGYTFGSGTRLTVV.

A remark on this clonotype: Because the CDR3 is missing its conserved closing phenylalanine or tryptophan, this is likely a read error. Because the CDR3's place on the DNA is in doubt, the DNA is left out and the CDR3 is given as listed by TCRdb. V gene TRBV11-2 combines with J gene TRBJ2-5; the table's D call, TRBD1, was not checked against the DNA. CDR1 and CDR2 from the germline V gene are SGHAT and FQNNGV. With termini counted, the CDR3 has 13 amino acids. The CDR3 region is CANSPRQIETQYL.

To note about this clonotype: One end of the junction varies from germline; a read error may be responsible. The rearrangement uses TRBV11-2 and TRBJ2-3; D is perhaps TRBD2 (5 bases). The CDR3 spans 13 residues. Germline-derived CDR1 and CDR2 are SGHAT and FQNNGV. Here the CDR3 reads CVSSLQWGDIQYF. The DNA of the CDR3 is TGTGTCAGCAGCCTACAGTGGGGAGATATACAGTATTTT.

Remarks on this clonotype: Its ends do not fully match the called genes, so a read error is possible. This chain uses TRBV6-2 or TRBV6-3 with TRBJ2-7, with 9 bases identical to TRBD2. Germline CDR1 is MNHEY and CDR2 is SVGEGT. This CDR3 has 15 residues. CDR3 bases: TGTGCCAGCAGTCAATCAGCGGGAGGACTTCACGAGCAGTATTTC. Protein product: CASSQSAGGLHEQYF.